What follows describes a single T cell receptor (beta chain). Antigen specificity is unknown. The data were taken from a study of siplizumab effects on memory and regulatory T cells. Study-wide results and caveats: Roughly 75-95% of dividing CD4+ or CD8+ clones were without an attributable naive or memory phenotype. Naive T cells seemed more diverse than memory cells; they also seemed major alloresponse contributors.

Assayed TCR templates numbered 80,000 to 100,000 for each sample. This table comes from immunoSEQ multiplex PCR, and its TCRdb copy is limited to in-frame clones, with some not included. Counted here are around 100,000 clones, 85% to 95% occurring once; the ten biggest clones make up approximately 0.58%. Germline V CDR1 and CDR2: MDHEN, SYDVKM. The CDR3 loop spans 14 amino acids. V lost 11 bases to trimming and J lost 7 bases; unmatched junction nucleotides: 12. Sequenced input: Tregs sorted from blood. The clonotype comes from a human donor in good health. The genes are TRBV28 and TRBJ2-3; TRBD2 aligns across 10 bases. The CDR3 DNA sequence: TGTGCCTCCAAGGAGGGACTAGCGCCAAATACGCAGTATTTT. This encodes CASKEGLAPNTQYF.